These T cell receptor beta chains were read from a single sample in a study of Ad26.COV2.S vaccination and SARS-CoV-2 variants. Data came from immunoSEQ multiplex PCR; TCRdb stores just in-frame clones and leaves some out. The table lists 300,000 to 500,000 clones, about nine tenths of them singletons. Sequencing was performed on peripheral blood, taken in a trial of Ad26.COV2.S vaccine versus placebo. The source is a person aged 18-65 years who received the Ad26.COV2.S COVID-19 vaccine or a placebo. Both conserved end residues are part of each CDR3. Fields, in order: J gene, D gene, V gene, clone size, CDR3 DNA, CDR3 protein. A D gene is named only where the DNA matches it firmly. Clone sizes are given selectively: once, few, many, or a class where the clone is expanded.

>TRBJ1-2|NA|TRBV7-8|NA
TGTGCCAGCAGCCAGCGACAGATCCTCAACTATGGCTACACCTTC
CASSQRQILNYGYTF
>TRBJ2-3|NA|TRBV6-5|NA
TGTGCCATCCTGGGAGACAGCACAGATACGCAGTATTTT
CAILGDSTDTQYF
>TRBJ2-1|NA|TRBV24-1|NA
TGTGCCACCATGGGTGGGGGCTTCTACAATGAGCAGTTCTTC
CATMGGGFYNEQFF
>TRBJ2-3|NA|TRBV18|NA
TGTGCCAGCTCACCACCCCTCACAGATACGCAGTATTTT
CASSPPLTDTQYF
>TRBJ1-5|NA|TRBV27|NA
TGTGCCAGCAGTTTTGGGCTAATGCAGCCCCAGCATTTT
CASSFGLMQPQHF
>TRBJ2-6|NA|TRBV2|NA
TGTGCCAGCGGGACCAAGACAGGAGTCTCTGGGGCCAACGTCCTGACTTTC
CASGTKTGVSGANVLTF
>TRBJ1-2|NA|TRBV28|NA
TGTGCCAGCAGTTTAGTATGGGGGCCGTGGGTTCGTGGCTACACCTTC
CASSLVWGPWVRGYTF
>TRBJ1-5|NA|TRBV27|NA
TGTGCCAGCAGACCCTGGGGTGGGGTCATGGGCAATCAGCCCCAGCATTTT
CASRPWGGVMGNQPQHF
>TRBJ2-1|TRBD2|TRBV2|NA
TGTGCCAGCAGTTCTTCTAGCGGGCGGAGCTCCTACAATGAGCAGTTCTTC
CASSSSSGRSSYNEQFF
>TRBJ1-1|TRBD1|TRBV6-5|NA
TGTGCCAGCAGTTACTCGATCCTGGACAGGATCACTGAAGCTTTCTTT
CASSYSILDRITEAFF
>TRBJ2-1|NA|TRBV3-1/TRBV3-2|NA
TGTGCCAGCAGCCAAGAAGGGTCAGGGCTTAGGTCCTACAATGAGCAGTTCTTC
CASSQEGSGLRSYNEQFF
>TRBJ1-2|NA|TRBV3-1/TRBV3-2|once
TGTGCCAGCAGCCCCCGGGGGGCAGGTGGCTACACCTTC
CASSPRGAGGYTF
>TRBJ2-1|NA|TRBV6-1|NA
TGTGCCAGCAGTGAACGGGGACACTCCTACAATGAGCAGTTCTTC
CASSERGHSYNEQFF
>TRBJ2-5|NA|TRBV6-2/TRBV6-3|NA
TGTGCCAGCAGTTACTGGCAAGGGACCCAGTACTTC
CASSYWQGTQYF
>TRBJ1-2|NA|TRBV5-4|NA
TGTGCCAGCAGCTTGGGAGGGCCACCCTATGGCTACACCTTC
CASSLGGPPYGYTF
>TRBJ1-4|NA|TRBV7-9|NA
TGTGCCAGCAGCTTATCTGACACGAGTCGCGAAAAACTGTTTTTT
CASSLSDTSREKLFF
>TRBJ2-2|NA|TRBV4-1|NA
TGCGCCAGCAGCCGGGACACCGGGGAGCTGTTTTTT
CASSRDTGELFF
>TRBJ1-6|TRBD1|TRBV6-6|once
TGTGCCAGCAGTTTGGACAGGGCCTATAATTCACCCCTCCACTTT
CASSLDRAYNSPLHF
>TRBJ2-3|NA|TRBV6-6|NA
TGTGCCAGCAGTTACAACTTTGCAGATACGCAGTATTTT
CASSYNFADTQYF
>TRBJ1-5|NA|TRBV10-3|NA
TGTGCCATCAGCGGGACATTACAGCCCCAGCATTTT
CAISGTLQPQHF
>TRBJ2-3|NA|TRBV6-2/TRBV6-3|NA
TGTGCCAGCAGTTACTCGAGGGGCAGGGGCACAGATACGCAGTATTTT
CASSYSRGRGTDTQYF
>TRBJ1-1|NA|TRBV19|NA
TGTGCCAGTAATCCGGGCACTGAAGCTTTCTTT
CASNPGTEAFF
>TRBJ2-1|NA|TRBV4-1|NA
TGCGCCAGCAGCCAAGATCTGGATCCGTACAATGAGCAGTTCTTC
CASSQDLDPYNEQFF
>TRBJ2-3|TRBD1|TRBV6-2/TRBV6-3|NA
TGTGCCAGCAGTTACCGCCACGACAGGGGGGAAAGAGATACGCAGTATTTT
CASSYRHDRGERDTQYF
>TRBJ1-6|TRBD1|TRBV6-1|NA
TGTGCCAGCAGTGATAATCCCCCGACAGGGGGATTTTCACCCCTCCACTTT
CASSDNPPTGGFSPLHF
>TRBJ2-1|TRBD2|TRBV19|once
TGTGCCAGTACCGCGACTAGCGGGGGGCGCAATGAGCAGTTCTTC
CASTATSGGRNEQFF
>TRBJ2-1|NA|TRBV14|NA
TGTGCCAGCAGCCAACGACTAGTCGGGAACGCTGAGCAGTTCTTC
CASSQRLVGNAEQFF
>TRBJ1-1|NA|TRBV19|once
TGTGCCAGTAGTACGTCCGGGAGCGTTGGGGGTGGTGAAGCTTTCTTT
CASSTSGSVGGGEAFF
>TRBJ1-6|NA|TRBV12-3/TRBV12-4|NA
TGTGCCAGCAGTTTTGGGGGGTCACCCCTCCACTTT
CASSFGGSPLHF
>TRBJ1-2|NA|TRBV6-6|NA
TGTGCCAGCAGTTACTCAGGACGCCTCTATGGCTACACCTTC
CASSYSGRLYGYTF
>TRBJ1-4|NA|TRBV24-1|NA
TGTGCCACCGGAGGGGCAGTAGGGGAAAAACTGTTTTTT
CATGGAVGEKLFF
>TRBJ1-1|TRBD1|TRBV18|once
TGTGCCAGCTCACCCAGGGGGCGCACTGAAGCTTTCTTT
CASSPRGRTEAFF
>TRBJ1-6|NA|TRBV27|NA
TGTGCCAGCAGTTTATCTAACCCCCTACAGGGACCCCTCCACTTT
CASSLSNPLQGPLHF
>TRBJ2-3|NA|TRBV4-1|NA
TGCGCCAGCAGCCAAACGGGGAACACAGATACGCAGTATTTT
CASSQTGNTDTQYF
>TRBJ1-3|NA|TRBV6-1|NA
TGTGCCAGCAGTGACTTAGCGGGAGTAGGAGGAAACACCATATATTTT
CASSDLAGVGGNTIYF
>TRBJ2-7|TRBD2|TRBV4-2|NA
TGTGCCAGCAGCCCCCAAGGGCTAGCGGGGGAGATCTACGAGCAGTACTTC
CASSPQGLAGEIYEQYF
>TRBJ1-2|NA|TRBV24-1|few
TGTGCCACCAGTTTGAGGGGCTATGGCTACACCTTC
CATSLRGYGYTF
>TRBJ1-1|NA|TRBV5-1|NA
TGCGCCAGCAGCTTGGGCGTGAACACTGAAGCTTTCTTT
CASSLGVNTEAFF
>TRBJ2-2|TRBD1|TRBV7-9|NA
TGTGCCAGCAGCGCCACAGGGGCCGGGGAGCTGTTTTTT
CASSATGAGELFF
>TRBJ1-2|NA|TRBV3-1/TRBV3-2|NA
TGTGCCAGCAGCCAAGATCGTGGCTACACCTTC
CASSQDRGYTF
>TRBJ1-2|NA|TRBV6-6|NA
TGTGCCAGCCTACAGGGAGGGAGTGGCTACACCTTC
CASLQGGSGYTF
>TRBJ2-3|NA|TRBV25-1|NA
TGTGCCAGCAGTGAAACCTTAGGGGAAGATACGCAGTATTTT
CASSETLGEDTQYF
>TRBJ1-1|TRBD1|TRBV18|NA
TGTGCCAGCTCACCACCTGGGACAGGGGATTTGAGAACTGAAGCTTTCTTT
CASSPPGTGDLRTEAFF
>TRBJ2-5|NA|TRBV7-8|NA
TGTGCCAGCAGCCGAATGGGAACTCGGGAGACCCAGTACTTC
CASSRMGTRETQYF
>TRBJ2-1|NA|TRBV7-8|NA
TGTGCCAGCAGCTTAGTAGGCTTGGGCGGGGTTGATGAGCAGTTCTTC
CASSLVGLGGVDEQFF
>TRBJ1-5|NA|TRBV5-5|NA
TGTGCCAGCAGCTTGGGCAGGGTACTCAATCAGCCCCAGCATTTT
CASSLGRVLNQPQHF
>TRBJ2-3|TRBD1|TRBV5-1|NA
TGCGCCAGCAGCTCGCGACAGGGGGCAAATACGCAGTATTTT
CASSSRQGANTQYF
>TRBJ1-6|NA|TRBV10-3|once
TGTGCCATCAGGGGGGAGATTAATTCACCCCTCCACTTT
CAIRGEINSPLHF
>TRBJ1-1|NA|TRBV29-1|NA
TGCAGCGTTGAAGCGTTGGCCCCTAAACCTTTCTTT
CSVEALAPKPFF